The T cell receptor beta chain under discussion was sequenced for a study of blood T cell repertoires in COVID-19. Study-level background: Acute and convalescent COVID-19 specimens originated in the United States, Italy and Spain. Sources were T cells, B-cell-depleted T cells, or PBMCs; the material itself was cDNA or gDNA.

This clone has a handful of counts. Trimming cost V 6 bases and J 3 bases, with 18 bases left between them. The CDR3 has 15 residues. CDR1 and CDR2 from the germline V gene are MNHEY and SVGAGI. Clones were sequenced by immunoSEQ multiplex PCR, and TCRdb holds only the in-frame ones, with some missing. Here the sample spans 140,000 to 150,000 clones, approximately 80% being singletons. The sample comprised PBMCs or T cells enriched from blood (not recorded which). This TCR was sampled from a woman aged 50 to 60 who had recovered from COVID-19. The genes are TRBV6-5 and TRBJ2-7, with D hard to call. The CDR3 bases are TGTGCCAGCAGCCAAATCCGGCAGACTCTCTACGAGCAGTACTTC. This gives the protein CASSQIRQTLYEQYF.